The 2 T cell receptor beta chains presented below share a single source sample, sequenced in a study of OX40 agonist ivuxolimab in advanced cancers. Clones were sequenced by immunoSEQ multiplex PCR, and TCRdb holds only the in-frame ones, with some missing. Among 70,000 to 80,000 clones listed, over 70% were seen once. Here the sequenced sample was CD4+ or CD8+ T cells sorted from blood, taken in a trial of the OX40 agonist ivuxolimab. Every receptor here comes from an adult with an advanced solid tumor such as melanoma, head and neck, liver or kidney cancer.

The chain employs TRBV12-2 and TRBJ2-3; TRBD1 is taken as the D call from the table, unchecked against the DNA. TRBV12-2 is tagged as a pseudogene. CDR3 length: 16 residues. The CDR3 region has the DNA TGTGCAAGTCGCCCAGAGACGGATCAGGGCACAGATACGCAGTATTTT. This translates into CASRPETDQGTDTQYF.

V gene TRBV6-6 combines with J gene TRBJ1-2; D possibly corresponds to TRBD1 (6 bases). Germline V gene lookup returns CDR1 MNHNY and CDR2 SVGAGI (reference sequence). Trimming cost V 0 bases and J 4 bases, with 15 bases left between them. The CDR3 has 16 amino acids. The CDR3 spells CASSYSGGGAVYGYTF. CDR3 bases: TGTGCCAGCAGTTACTCCGGGGGGGGCGCCGTCTATGGCTACACCTTC.